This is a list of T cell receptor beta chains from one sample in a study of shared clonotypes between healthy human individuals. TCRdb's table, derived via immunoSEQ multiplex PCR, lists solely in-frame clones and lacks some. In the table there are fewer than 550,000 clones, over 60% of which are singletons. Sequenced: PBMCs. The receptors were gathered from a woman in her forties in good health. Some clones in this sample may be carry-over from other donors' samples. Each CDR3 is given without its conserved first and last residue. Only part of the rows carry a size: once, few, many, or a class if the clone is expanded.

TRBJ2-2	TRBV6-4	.	ASRGQGVAGELF
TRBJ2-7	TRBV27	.	ASSLLGVLVNEQY
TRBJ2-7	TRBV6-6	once	ASSFGQGSSYEQY
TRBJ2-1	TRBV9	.	ASSVVAPSSYNEQF
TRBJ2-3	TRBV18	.	ANSGRADTQY
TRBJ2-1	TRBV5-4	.	ASSLGETSGTLGDYNEQF
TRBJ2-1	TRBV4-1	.	ASSHISTSNEQF
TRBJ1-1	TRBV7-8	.	ASSNDEGDTEAF
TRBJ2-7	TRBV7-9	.	ASSRGGQDYEQY
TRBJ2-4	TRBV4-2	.	ASSQGRRAKNIQY
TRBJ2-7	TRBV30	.	AGSIYPSEQY
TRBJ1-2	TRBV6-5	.	ASSYDRGTGYGYT
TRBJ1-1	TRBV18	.	ASSPNLGGTEAF
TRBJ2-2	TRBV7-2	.	ASSLEFGTGELF
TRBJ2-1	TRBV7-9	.	ASSALNRRGDNEQF
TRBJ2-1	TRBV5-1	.	ASRMADSYNEQF
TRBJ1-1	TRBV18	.	ASSPGTANTEAF